These 20 T cell receptor beta chains originate from one sample sequenced in a study of CD8+ T cells in alopecia areata. Noted treatment: oral pan-JAK inhibitor, 5-10 mg twice daily. Isolated RNA was reverse transcribed into cDNA used as the sequencing template. The method was immunoSEQ multiplex PCR; TCRdb's version includes in-frame clones alone and lacks a portion of them. The data show 100,000 to 150,000 clones, with about 61% seen just once and around 30% held by the top ten. The input for sequencing was CD8+ T cells sorted from blood, taken at week 4, from a patient treated with tofacitinib. The receptors come from a human donor with alopecia areata.

This clone was counted only a few times. The genes are TRBV15 and TRBJ2-2; D is unresolved. Between the trimmed V and J ends, which lost 8 bases and 6 bases, there was a span of 13 bases. Germline values: CDR1 LNHNV, CDR2 YYDKDF (reference sequence). CDR3 length equals 13 residues. The CDR3 spells CATSSRISGELFF. In DNA form, the CDR3 reads TGTGCCACCTCCTCTCGTATCTCCGGGGAGCTGTTTTTT.

The genes are TRBV6-4 and TRBJ2-6, with a possible D match to TRBD1 (5 bases). The CDR3 is made up of 16 amino acids. The ends were cut back, 4 bases at V and 0 bases at J, with 10 bases in the middle. CDR1 and CDR2 (germline): MRHNA, SNTAGT. CDR3 region: CASSGQQSSGANVLTF. CDR3 DNA: TGTGCCAGCAGTGGACAGCAAAGCTCTGGGGCCAACGTCCTGACTTTC.

This chain links TRBV27 with TRBJ2-5; 7 nucleotides line up with TRBD2. Looked up from germline, CDR1 is MNHEY and CDR2 is SMNVEV (reference sequence). With V trimmed by 5 bases and J by 2 bases, 5 bases remained unmatched. This CDR3 is built from 14 residues. For the CDR3, the DNA is TGTGCCAGCAGTCCCGGGACTACTCAAGAGACCCAGTACTTC. Protein sequence: CASSPGTTQETQYF.

The chain is built from TRBV2 and TRBJ2-1; D not certain. This CDR3 region has 16 residues. Germline CDR1 SNHLY, CDR2 FYNNEI. The V end lost 3 bases, the J end lost 3 bases, and 15 bases lay between the germline ends. The CDR3 here is CASSDERHFLYNEQFF. The CDR3 DNA reads as TGTGCCAGCAGTGATGAACGACATTTCCTCTACAATGAGCAGTTCTTC.

This clone came up a few times. This sequence joins TRBV30 and TRBJ2-1; D uncertain. This CDR3 region has 13 residues. Trimming took 0 bases from V and 0 from J, leaving 3 bases between them. From germline, CDR1 is GTSNPN and CDR2 SVGIG (reference sequence). In DNA form, the CDR3 reads TGTGCCTGGAGTGTGTTCTCCTACAATGAGCAGTTCTTC. Translated, it gives CAWSVFSYNEQFF.

The chain couples TRBV2 to TRBJ1-1; D gene uncertain. The CDR3 sequence is 12 residues long. Germline lookup yields CDR1 SNHLY and CDR2 FYNNEI. V shed 4 bases and J shed 8 bases, with 11 bases lying between them. The CDR3 DNA is TGTGCCAGCAGTGGCCTCGAGGACGAAGCTTTCTTT. It codes for CASSGLEDEAFF.

J is TRBJ1-6 and V is TRBV4-2; D call uncertain. Germline V gene sequence: CDR1 LGHNA, CDR2 YNFKEQ. The CDR3 spans 13 residues. Trimming shortened V by 3 bases and J by 7 bases, and 7 bases separated the two germline ends. CDR3 coding DNA: TGTGCCAGCAGCCAGCGAGAGAATTCACCCCTCCACTTT. Protein product: CASSQRENSPLHF.

CDR3 amino acids: CSGANTEAFF. CDR3 coding DNA: TGCAGCGGCGCGAACACTGAAGCTTTCTTT. The chain recombines TRBV29-1 with TRBJ1-1, with unresolved D. The CDR3 totals 10 residues. V shed 7 bases and J shed 1 base, with 4 bases lying between them. Per germline, CDR1 SQVTM and CDR2 ANQGSEA.

On this clone itself: The sample holds other DNA sequences that translate to the same CDR3. The chain couples TRBV7-9 to TRBJ1-5; no clear D gene. CDR1 and CDR2 from the germline V gene are SEHNR and FQNEAQ (reference sequence). Trimming left V 3 bases short and J 2 bases short, with 2 bases between. The CDR3 is 12 amino acids. CDR3 DNA: TGTGCCAGCAGCTTGGGCAATCAGCCCCAGCATTTT. As protein: CASSLGNQPQHF.

This chain uses TRBV29-1 with TRBJ2-7; TRBD2 agrees at 12 bases. Germline V gene lookup returns CDR1 SQVTM and CDR2 ANQGSEA. The trim removed 0 bases at V and 2 bases at J, leaving 2 bases unmatched. CDR3 length: 15 residues. The CDR3 reads CSVEDRLAGAYEQYF. The CDR3 DNA reads TGCAGCGTTGAAGACAGACTAGCGGGGGCCTACGAGCAGTACTTC.

The rearrangement links TRBV27 to TRBJ2-7, with D unresolved. V lost 2 bases, J lost 0 bases, and 11 bases lay in between. This CDR3 has 15 residues. Germline V gives CDR1 MNHEY, CDR2 SMNVEV (reference sequence). The chain's CDR3 is CASSLRPQPSYEQYF. Here the CDR3 DNA reads TGTGCCAGCAGTTTACGGCCTCAACCCTCCTACGAGCAGTACTTC.

This chain connects TRBV13 to TRBJ2-7; maybe TRBD1 (6 bases). V dropped 5 bases and J dropped 3 bases, with 8 bases sitting between them. Germline CDR1 PRHDT, CDR2 FYEKMQ (reference sequence). The CDR3 length is 12 residues. CDR3 bases: TGTGCCAGCAGCGCAGGGGTCTACGAGCAGTACTTC. Translation: CASSAGVYEQYF.

The chain couples TRBV30 to TRBJ2-5; possibly TRBD1 or TRBD2 for D (5 bases each). Germline CDR1 reads GTSNPN; CDR2 reads SVGIG (reference sequence). V was pared by 3 bases and J by 5 bases, with 10 bases between. This CDR3 is 12 amino acids long. This chain's CDR3 is CAWRGDGETQYF. The CDR3 region has the DNA TGTGCCTGGAGGGGGGACGGGGAGACCCAGTACTTC.

This rearrangement joins TRBV29-1 to TRBJ2-1, with TRBD2 identical over 12 bases. V shed 1 base and J 4 bases; nucleotides not matched to a gene: 11. In germline, CDR1 is SQVTM, CDR2 ANQGSEA. The CDR3 consists of 18 residues. The CDR3 protein is CSVEGYASGGARYNEQFF. The CDR3, as DNA: TGCAGCGTTGAAGGTTATGCTAGCGGGGGGGCCCGATACAATGAGCAGTTCTTC.

The V and J genes are TRBV29-1 and TRBJ1-2, with D possibly being TRBD1 (5 bases). V was shortened by 0 bases and J by 14 bases, with 16 bases between the two germline ends. Germline values: CDR1 SQVTM, CDR2 ANQGSEA. The CDR3 covers 12 residues. CDR3 nucleotides: TGCAGCGTTGAAGATAACAGGATGGGGGTTACCTTC. This encodes CSVEDNRMGVTF.

This clone was counted between two and nine times. At one of its ends the junction is not consistent with the germline gene, which may arise from a read error. The rearrangement links TRBV29-1 to TRBJ2-3, with 9 bases that match TRBD2. This CDR3 has 16 residues. CDR1 SQVTM and CDR2 ANQGSEA come from the germline V gene. The CDR3 loop reads CSAEAGGLPSTDTQYF. The CDR3 nucleotides read TGCAGCGCTGAAGCGGGGGGACTACCTAGCACAGATACGCAGTATTTT.

This rearrangement joins TRBV9 to TRBJ1-1; D is uncertain. The V end lost 1 base, the J end lost 3 bases, and 10 bases lay between the germline ends. This CDR3 spans 14 amino acids. The V gene's germline CDR1 is SGDLS and CDR2 YYNGEE. The CDR3 here is CASSVYGLDTEAFF. DNA for the CDR3: TGTGCCAGCAGCGTATATGGGTTGGACACTGAAGCTTTCTTT.

This clone came up a few times. This chain joins TRBV29-1 and TRBJ2-7; unclear D gene. The CDR3 extends over 13 amino acids. The V gene lost 0 bases and the J gene lost 2 bases, with 8 bases spanning the gap. Germline assignment: CDR1 SQVTM and CDR2 ANQGSEA. CDR3 region: CSVEDGLPYEQYF. The CDR3 DNA is TGCAGCGTTGAAGATGGGCTACCCTACGAGCAGTACTTC.

This clone was observed a single time. The V gene is TRBV28, the J gene TRBJ1-5; no clear D gene. V dropped 8 bases and J dropped 2 bases, with 7 bases sitting between them. The CDR3 contains 12 residues. Germline CDR1 is MDHEN and CDR2 is SYDVKM. Here the CDR3 DNA reads TGTGCCAGCGGCCAGGGCAATCAGCCCCAGCATTTT. As protein: CASGQGNQPQHF.

The count of this clone is one. This sequence joins TRBV7-9 and TRBJ1-5; maybe TRBD1 (6 bases). CDR3 length: 14 residues. Germline V gene lookup returns CDR1 SEHNR and CDR2 FQNEAQ (reference sequence). Deletions cut 5 bases from V and 5 bases from J, with 13 bases between. The CDR3 sequence is CASSPSQGYQPQHF. As DNA, the CDR3 is TGTGCCAGCAGCCCCTCCCAGGGGTATCAGCCCCAGCATTTT. The variable domain in full, completed from reference TRBV7-9 and TRBJ1-5, reads DTGVSQNPRHKITKRGQNVTFRCDPISEHNRLYWYRQTLGQGPEFLTYFQNEAQLEKSRLLSDRFSAERPKGSFSTLEIQRTEQGDSAMYLCASSPSQGYQPQHFGDGTRLSIL.